These T cell receptor beta chains were read from a single sample in a study of blood T cell repertoires in COVID-19. The repertoire was sequenced with immunoSEQ multiplex PCR; TCRdb's copy has only in-frame clones and lacks some. The sample lists about 270,000 clones; about 85% were seen once. Sequencing used peripheral blood. Receptor source: a human donor in a cohort sampled during active COVID-19. Each CDR3 is given with its conserved first and last residue. The D gene is left open where the match is weak.

V: TRBV6-2/TRBV6-3; J: TRBJ2-7; D: TRBD2; CDR3: CASSSGTRFDEQYF
V: TRBV27; J: TRBJ2-7; D: NA; CDR3: CASSVGASGYEQYF
V: TRBV5-4; J: TRBJ2-7; D: TRBD2; CDR3: CATQDGLAGLREQYF
V: TRBV4-1; J: TRBJ1-4; D: NA; CDR3: CASSQEGAQEKLFF
V: TRBV7-9; J: TRBJ2-5; D: TRBD2; CDR3: CASSPMGLAGGKETQYF
V: TRBV11-2; J: TRBJ2-7; D: TRBD2; CDR3: CASSGNILREGPYEQYF
V: TRBV5-6; J: TRBJ2-5; D: NA; CDR3: CASSSLTPGRETQYF
V: TRBV5-1; J: TRBJ2-1; D: NA; CDR3: CASSLVVQPNEQFF
V: TRBV19; J: TRBJ2-7; D: NA; CDR3: CASSPQGLLHEQYF
V: TRBV9; J: TRBJ2-7; D: TRBD1; CDR3: CASSGGQGASYEQYF
V: TRBV2; J: TRBJ2-1; D: NA; CDR3: CASSPGSSYNEQFF
V: TRBV9; J: TRBJ2-5; D: TRBD1; CDR3: CASSVRQGMGQETQYF
V: TRBV5-1; J: TRBJ2-1; D: NA; CDR3: CASSLGGGAHNEQFF
V: TRBV11-3; J: TRBJ1-1; D: TRBD1; CDR3: CASSPGTGATEAFF
V: TRBV19; J: TRBJ2-7; D: NA; CDR3: CASSIGAEQYF
V: TRBV2; J: TRBJ2-3; D: TRBD1; CDR3: CASSRDRSTDTQYF
V: TRBV14; J: TRBJ1-6; D: NA; CDR3: CASSPYQGTNSPLHF
V: TRBV12-3/TRBV12-4; J: TRBJ1-2; D: TRBD1; CDR3: CASKQGPGDGYTF
V: TRBV4-3; J: TRBJ2-7; D: TRBD2; CDR3: CASSQEGVAGAIEQYF
V: TRBV30; J: TRBJ1-2; D: NA; CDR3: CAWSGNGQGIYGYTF
V: TRBV18; J: TRBJ2-5; D: TRBD1; CDR3: CASSPNLPGQGTPETQYF
V: TRBV11-2; J: TRBJ1-1; D: TRBD1; CDR3: CASSSQGARVSEAFF
V: TRBV24-1; J: TRBJ1-2; D: NA; CDR3: CATSEKNRSGYTF
V: TRBV5-4; J: TRBJ2-7; D: TRBD1; CDR3: CASSQGAEYYEQYF
V: TRBV2; J: TRBJ2-2; D: NA; CDR3: CASSLKTSGTGELFF
V: TRBV29-1; J: TRBJ2-1; D: TRBD2; CDR3: CSVYPSGSRNEQFF
V: TRBV19; J: TRBJ2-2; D: TRBD2; CDR3: CASSIDRRGRATGELFF
V: TRBV6-2/TRBV6-3; J: TRBJ2-1; D: TRBD2; CDR3: CASSYATSGRDAYNEQFF
V: TRBV6-1; J: TRBJ1-6; D: NA; CDR3: CASSEIEPLHF
V: TRBV6-5; J: TRBJ1-4; D: NA; CDR3: CASSRGSGNEKLFF
V: TRBV12-2; J: TRBJ1-2; D: NA; CDR3: CASLLGGSYGYTF
V: TRBV5-1; J: TRBJ2-5; D: TRBD2; CDR3: CASSLVVAGARETQYF
V: TRBV7-3; J: TRBJ2-1; D: TRBD1; CDR3: CASSLMSGQGESEQFF
V: TRBV4-3; J: TRBJ1-5; D: NA; CDR3: CASSQDWGQSNQPQHF
V: TRBV28; J: TRBJ2-3; D: NA; CDR3: CASSPQSVDTQYF
V: TRBV29-1; J: TRBJ2-1; D: NA; CDR3: CSVLRGSSYNEQFF
V: TRBV19; J: TRBJ2-5; D: TRBD2; CDR3: CASSAAAVGLAGRETQYF
V: TRBV2; J: TRBJ1-4; D: NA; CDR3: CASSVVGVRIRGSVKLFF
V: TRBV29-1; J: TRBJ2-1; D: NA; CDR3: CSVESSLWAKQFF
V: TRBV6-2/TRBV6-3; J: TRBJ2-1; D: NA; CDR3: CASSPYTLARKGNEQFF
V: TRBV5-1; J: TRBJ1-5; D: NA; CDR3: CASSLGISGNQPQHF
V: TRBV14; J: TRBJ2-1; D: TRBD2; CDR3: CASSRLAGDNEQFF
V: TRBV3-1/TRBV3-2; J: TRBJ2-3; D: NA; CDR3: CASSLLGTQYF
V: TRBV24-1; J: TRBJ2-3; D: TRBD2; CDR3: CATSDKGTSGSLLDTQYF
V: TRBV5-1; J: TRBJ2-5; D: NA; CDR3: CASSRSGLEETQYF
V: TRBV7-2; J: TRBJ1-4; D: NA; CDR3: CASSLASGRGSEKLFF
V: TRBV4-3; J: TRBJ2-5; D: TRBD2; CDR3: CASSRRTSGSPQQEAQYF
V: TRBV12-2; J: TRBJ2-2; D: NA; CDR3: CASRLALEGSPVRLAQPGELFF
V: TRBV7-2; J: TRBJ2-7; D: NA; CDR3: CASSSRATYEQYF
V: TRBV27; J: TRBJ1-1; D: NA; CDR3: CASKRLPRSPDTEAFF
V: TRBV7-2; J: TRBJ2-5; D: NA; CDR3: CASSLSRKKTQYF
V: TRBV3-1/TRBV3-2; J: TRBJ2-5; D: NA; CDR3: CASSYRGAGETQYF